This T cell receptor beta chain was observed in a study of blood T cell repertoires in COVID-19. Study context: PBMCs, B-cell-depleted T cells, or T cells were the source of the cDNA or gDNA that made up the material.

The V gene lost 1 base and the J gene lost 7 bases, with 17 bases spanning the gap. This CDR3 region has 16 residues. Germline V gene lookup returns CDR1 GTSNPN and CDR2 SVGIG (reference sequence). Only in-frame clones appear in the TCRdb table, and some are missing; sequencing was by immunoSEQ multiplex PCR. The sample includes about 54,000 clones, approximately 90% of them seen just once. Sequences were obtained from peripheral blood. This sequence originates from a woman aged 40 to 50 with active COVID-19. This sequence joins TRBV30 and TRBJ1-6; D may be TRBD1 (5 bases). DNA of the CDR3: TGTGCCTGGAGTGCCGTGGCAGGGTCGCGGAATTCACCCCTCCACTTT. This gives the protein CAWSAVAGSRNSPLHF.